The 26 T cell receptor beta chains below all came from one sample that was sequenced in a study of cytomegalovirus exposure and HLA in healthy donors. Sequencing used immunoSEQ multiplex PCR; TCRdb keeps in-frame clones, though not all of them. The sample shows around 54,000 clones, roughly nine tenths of them seen only once. The sample comprised PBMCs. The receptors here all came from a woman aged 18-29 years in good health and CMV-seropositive.

The chain employs TRBV30 and TRBJ1-4; D is undetermined. The germline V and J ends were trimmed by 3 bases and 2 bases, with 7 bases remaining between them. The CDR3 runs to 13 residues. Germline CDR1 reads GTSNPN; CDR2 reads SVGIG (reference sequence). In DNA form, the CDR3 reads TGTGCCTGGAGGTCGGGGACTAATGAAAAACTGTTTTTT. It translates to CAWRSGTNEKLFF.

The rearrangement links TRBV9 to TRBJ2-4; TRBD1 aligns across 9 bases. There are 16 residues in the CDR3. From germline, CDR1 is SGDLS and CDR2 YYNGEE. J lost 7 bases, V lost 3 bases, and 11 bases had no gene match. The CDR3 DNA follows: TGTGCCAGCAGCGCGCATCCGGGACAGGGTCTGAACATTCAGTACTTC. Residues: CASSAHPGQGLNIQYF.

The chain employs TRBV28 and TRBJ2-5; 8 bases map to TRBD2. There are 14 residues in the CDR3. CDR1 and CDR2 from the germline V gene are MDHEN and SYDVKM. Trimming took 5 bases from V and 5 from J; bases not matched to a gene: 7. The CDR3 nucleotides read TGTGCCAGCAGTCTGCCGGGACTAGTGGAGACCCAGTACTTC. Protein product: CASSLPGLVETQYF.

The chain combines TRBV4-1 with TRBJ2-1; perhaps TRBD1 as D (6 bases). CDR3 size: 15 residues. V gave up 4 bases and J gave up 3 bases, with 13 bases separating them. In germline, CDR1 is MGHRA, CDR2 YSYEKL. The CDR3 bases are TGCGCCAGCAGCCCAAGGACAGAGAGCTACAATGAGCAGTTCTTC. Residues: CASSPRTESYNEQFF.

V usage is TRBV5-1 and J usage is TRBJ2-6; 9 bases line up with TRBD1. V lost 5 bases, J lost 2 bases, and 14 bases stayed unmatched. The CDR3 consists of 19 residues. Germline V CDR1 and CDR2: SGHRS, YFSETQ. CDR3 loop: CASRSSGTGFIPGANVLTF. The DNA of the CDR3 is TGCGCCAGCAGATCCTCCGGGACAGGGTTTATCCCTGGGGCCAACGTCCTGACTTTC.

This sequence joins TRBV6-1 and TRBJ1-6, with 9 bases identical to TRBD1. V trimming: 8 bases; J trimming: 9 bases; junction bases outside the gene matches: 2. Germline V CDR1 and CDR2: MNHNS, SASEGT. The CDR3 runs 12 residues. The CDR3 bases are TGTGCCAGCGGGACAGGGATTTCACCCCTCCACTTT. It codes for CASGTGISPLHF.

The chain carries TRBV6-1 and TRBJ2-3; possibly TRBD1 for D (6 bases). Per the germline V gene, CDR1 is MNHNS and CDR2 is SASEGT. V was trimmed by 0 bases and J by 0 bases, leaving 13 bases between them. This CDR3 has 17 residues. The CDR3 sequence is CASSEALRGQSTDTQYF. CDR3 DNA sequence: TGTGCCAGCAGTGAAGCGCTTCGAGGACAGAGCACAGATACGCAGTATTTT.

The gene calls are TRBV19 and TRBJ2-3; the D gene is possibly TRBD2 (6 bases). V gave up 1 base and J gave up 3 bases, with 11 bases separating them. In germline, CDR1 is LNHDA, CDR2 SQIVND (reference sequence). The CDR3 covers 15 residues. CDR3 in DNA: TGTGCCAGTAGTATAGGGGAGGCAATTACAGATACGCAGTATTTT. Protein: CASSIGEAITDTQYF.

The rearrangement links TRBV5-1 to TRBJ2-7; 7 positions agree with TRBD1. V lost 4 bases and J lost 6; bases outside the gene matches: 7. The CDR3 sequence is 13 residues long. Germline V lookup: CDR1 SGHRS, CDR2 YFSETQ. The chain's CDR3 is CASSPDRVGEQYF. In nucleotides, the CDR3 is TGCGCCAGCAGCCCCGACAGGGTAGGCGAGCAGTACTTC.

The chain is built from TRBV9 and TRBJ2-1; a weak D match, TRBD1 (5 bases). Trimming removed 6 bases at V and 2 bases at J, with 15 bases between. The CDR3 consists of 15 residues. Germline CDR1 reads SGDLS; CDR2 reads YYNGEE. The CDR3 reads CASTPSTGPYNEQFF. CDR3 DNA sequence: TGTGCCAGCACCCCTAGTACAGGCCCCTACAATGAGCAGTTCTTC.

The rearrangement links TRBV11-2 to TRBJ2-5; TRBD1 agrees at 7 bases. The CDR3 is made up of 13 amino acids. Germline loops: CDR1 SGHAT, CDR2 FQNNGV. V trimming: 5 bases; J trimming: 7 bases; junction bases outside the gene matches: 7. In nucleotides, the CDR3 is TGTGCCAGCAGCCGCGACAGGGCCGGGACCCAGTACTTC. Protein product: CASSRDRAGTQYF.

The V and J genes are TRBV27 and TRBJ1-1; TRBD1 might be the D (6 bases). This CDR3 is built from 14 residues. The germline V gene has CDR1 MNHEY and CDR2 SMNVEV (reference sequence). V dropped 7 bases and J dropped 1 base, with 13 bases sitting between them. The CDR3 DNA is TGTGCCAGCAACATACAGGGTCCGAACACTGAAGCTTTCTTT. Amino acid sequence: CASNIQGPNTEAFF.

Remarks on this clone: One junction end does not reproduce the germline sequence, and a read error may be involved. The V and J genes are TRBV2 and TRBJ1-1; possibly TRBD1 for D (5 bases). The germline V gene has CDR1 SNHLY and CDR2 FYNNEI. This CDR3 comprises 13 residues. The CDR3: CASSEEVGKGQLF. The CDR3, as DNA: TGTGCCAGCAGTGAGGAAGTAGGTAAGGGGCAGCTCTTT.

This clone was counted between two and nine times. The J gene is TRBJ2-3, the V gene TRBV25-1, with TRBD2 matching over 7 bases. This CDR3 spans 14 amino acids. Germline CDR1 reads MGHDK; CDR2 reads SYGVNS. V gave up 4 bases and J gave up 6 bases; unmatched junction bases: 7. CDR3 residues: CASSVGLDVDTQYF. The DNA of the CDR3 is TGTGCCAGCAGTGTCGGACTAGATGTTGATACGCAGTATTTT.

This chain joins TRBV6-5 and TRBJ2-5, with 8 bases identical to TRBD2. Trimming cost V 2 bases and J 5 bases; bases outside gene matches: 4. The V gene's germline CDR1 is MNHEY and CDR2 SVGAGI. This CDR3 spans 14 amino acids. This CDR3 is CASSYGAGGETQYF. The CDR3 DNA reads as TGTGCCAGCAGTTACGGGGCGGGAGGCGAGACCCAGTACTTC.

V usage is TRBV9 and J usage is TRBJ2-3; possibly TRBD2 for D (5 bases). V was cut by 3 bases and J by 7 bases, with 9 bases left in between. CDR1 and CDR2 from the germline V gene are SGDLS and YYNGEE. The CDR3 consists of 12 residues. The CDR3 nucleotides read TGTGCCAGCAGCGCCACTAGTAATACGCAGTATTTT. Protein: CASSATSNTQYF.

This clone was counted only a few times. This chain connects TRBV13 to TRBJ2-5; 8 bases match TRBD2. The CDR3 covers 14 residues. V gave up 5 bases and J gave up 7 bases; unmatched junction bases: 9. The germline V gene encodes CDR1 PRHDT and CDR2 FYEKMQ (reference sequence). The CDR3 sequence is CASSLDPAGGTQYF. The CDR3 coding sequence is TGTGCCAGCAGCCTCGACCCGGCGGGGGGGACCCAGTACTTC.

The rearrangement links TRBV6-4 to TRBJ1-1; D possibly corresponds to TRBD1 (5 bases). The CDR3 extends over 13 amino acids. With 3 bases removed from V and 5 bases from J, the gap between germline ends came to 10 bases. Germline V lookup: CDR1 MRHNA, CDR2 SNTAGT. The CDR3 nucleotides read TGTGCCAGCAGTGAACAGGAGTCGACTGAAGCTTTCTTT. Translating it yields CASSEQESTEAFF.

This sequence joins TRBV19 and TRBJ2-5, with TRBD2 matching 12 bases. Germline loops: CDR1 LNHDA, CDR2 SQIVND (reference sequence). V was pared by 1 base and J by 2 bases, with 5 bases of the junction left unmatched. This CDR3 region has 17 residues. The CDR3 sequence is CASSIVLAGGQQETQYF. CDR3 in DNA: TGTGCCAGTAGTATAGTTCTAGCGGGGGGGCAGCAAGAGACCCAGTACTTC. The full variable domain, in which reference TRBV19 and TRBJ2-5 provide the parts outside the CDR3, is DGGITQSPKYLFRKEGQNVTLSCEQNLNHDAMYWYRQDPGQGLRLIYYSQIVNDFQKGDIAEGYSVSREKKESFPLTVTSAQKNPTAFYLCASSIVLAGGQQETQYFGPGTRLLVL.

Written as DNA, the CDR3 is TGTGCCAGCAGTGTCTCAGGGTTCAATCAGCCCCAGCATTTT. Protein sequence: CASSVSGFNQPQHF. This chain links TRBV2 with TRBJ1-5; tentative D call: TRBD1 (5 bases). Germline-derived CDR1 and CDR2 are SNHLY and FYNNEI. The V and J ends lost 4 bases and 3 bases respectively, with 10 bases between them. The CDR3 is 14 amino acids.

DNA of the CDR3: TGTGCCAGCACCACTATAGGACAAGGGACCTACAATGAGCAGTTCTTC. Its translation: CASTTIGQGTYNEQFF. This chain uses TRBV7-9 with TRBJ2-1, with D perhaps TRBD1 (5 bases). V shed 7 bases and J shed 2 bases, with 18 bases lying between them. This CDR3 comprises 16 residues. Germline V gene data show CDR1 as SEHNR and CDR2 as FQNEAQ (reference sequence).

The chain links TRBV28 to TRBJ1-6, with D tentatively TRBD1 (6 bases). Deletions cut 4 bases from V and 4 bases from J, with 11 bases between. CDR3 length equals 15 residues. Germline CDR1 and CDR2: MDHEN and SYDVKM. CDR3 residues: CASSYDRPYNSPLHF. CDR3 nucleotide sequence: TGTGCCAGCAGTTATGACAGGCCTTATAATTCACCCCTCCACTTT.

A single count supports this clone. The V and J genes are TRBV27 and TRBJ1-5; unclear D gene. Trimming removed 2 bases at V and 6 bases at J, with 14 bases between. Germline V gene data show CDR1 as MNHEY and CDR2 as SMNVEV (reference sequence). The CDR3 is 15 residues long. The CDR3 coding sequence is TGTGCCAGCAGTTTACGGCAGGAGGTGGGTCAGCCCCAGCATTTT. It encodes CASSLRQEVGQPQHF.

The rearrangement uses TRBV20-1 and TRBJ1-1; 7 nucleotides line up with TRBD1. The trim removed 5 bases at V and 9 bases at J, leaving 3 bases unmatched. CDR1 is DFQATT, CDR2 SNEGSKA, per germline (reference sequence). The CDR3 spans 10 residues. The CDR3 nucleotides read TGCAGTGCTGGGACAGATCAAGCTTTCTTT. This translates into CSAGTDQAFF.

V is TRBV9 and J is TRBJ2-1; 10 positions match TRBD2. The CDR3 length is 15 residues. In germline, CDR1 is SGDLS, CDR2 YYNGEE. The junction had 2 bases not matched to a gene; V was cut back by 0 bases and J by 5 bases. CDR3 in amino acids: CASSVVLAGDNEQFF. CDR3 sequence (DNA): TGTGCCAGCAGCGTAGTGCTAGCGGGGGACAATGAGCAGTTCTTC. Together with reference TRBV9 and TRBJ2-1, the CDR3 gives the full variable domain: DSGVTQTPKHLITATGQRVTLRCSPRSGDLSVYWYQQSLDQGLQFLIQYYNGEERAKGNILERFSAQQFPDLHSELNLSSLELGDSALYFCASSVVLAGDNEQFFGPGTRLTVL.

The chain recombines TRBV29-1 with TRBJ1-4, with D unclear. Germline V lookup: CDR1 SQVTM, CDR2 ANQGSEA. Trimming cost V 7 bases and J 5 bases, with 14 bases left between them. This CDR3 is built from 13 residues. CDR3 sequence: CSAEKLQNEKLFF. CDR3 DNA sequence: TGCAGCGCCGAGAAACTTCAAAATGAAAAACTGTTTTTT.